Listed below are T cell receptor beta chains from one sample, sequenced in a study of cytomegalovirus exposure and HLA in healthy donors. Here immunoSEQ multiplex PCR was the method, and the copy in TCRdb shows in-frame clones only, minus some. The sample shows over 150,000 clones, around 80% of them seen only once. Source material: PBMCs. The receptors here all came from a man aged 35-49 years in good health and CMV-seronegative. Both conserved end residues are trimmed from each CDR3.

V gene	J gene	CDR3 protein
TRBV29-1	TRBJ1-2	SAIPGQQVVDYGYT
TRBV29-1	TRBJ2-7	SVVDSSYEQY
TRBV11-3	TRBJ1-5	ASSLVQGAKKGYSNQPQH
TRBV5-1	TRBJ2-7	ASSLAGQGYEQY
TRBV4-2	TRBJ2-7	ASSQEEGQGAYEQY
TRBV2	TRBJ1-6	ASSGLAGEGSPLH
TRBV21-1	TRBJ2-2	ASSTGGTGLSGELF
TRBV7-3	TRBJ2-3	ASSPVAGSTDTQY
TRBV21-1	TRBJ2-7	ASSKRAQVSGIHEQY
TRBV9	TRBJ2-1	ASTVGTSGGLTYNEQF
TRBV11-1	TRBJ2-7	ASSPIEGLAGEQY
TRBV7-8	TRBJ1-1	ASSPLKTANTEAF
TRBV5-5	TRBJ1-1	ASSQRDRGSTEAF
TRBV5-1	TRBJ2-7	ASSLGRPQPVKGEQY
TRBV11-2	TRBJ1-4	ASSLGAGIGKLF
TRBV5-1	TRBJ1-6	ASSLGGLVLGSSYNSPLH
TRBV9	TRBJ2-7	ASSVTSSGGILYEQY
TRBV28	TRBJ1-5	ASGGAGQPQH
TRBV5-1	TRBJ2-1	ASSSGTPDNEQF
TRBV7-8	TRBJ1-5	ASSPGNQPQH
TRBV5-8	TRBJ1-2	ASSLGARAYGYT
TRBV4-1	TRBJ1-2	ASSQGTGGYGYT
TRBV9	TRBJ2-2	ASSPGTSEFTGELF
TRBV10-3	TRBJ2-2	AISSQATYTGELF